The subject of this entry is one T cell receptor (beta chain). This entry comes from a study of PD-L1 blockade in urothelial cancer. Study as a whole: Blood samples contained a median about 150,000 T cells.

Profiled with immunoSEQ multiplex PCR; TCRdb holds only in-frame clones, not every one. Counted here are approximately 24,000 clones, around nine tenths occurring once; the ten biggest clones make up approximately 3%. Germline loops: CDR1 MGHRA, CDR2 YSYEKL. The CDR3 is made up of 15 amino acids. V gave up 4 bases and J gave up 6 bases, with 16 bases separating them. Sample: PBMCs, taken around atezolizumab (anti-PD-L1) treatment. The rearrangement joins TRBV4-1 to TRBJ2-1; D gene uncertain. This receptor was obtained from a man aged 50 to 60 with urothelial cancer. The CDR3 DNA sequence: TGCGCCAGCAGCCCAAGTGTGCACAGACCCAATGAGCAGTTCTTC. Protein product: CASSPSVHRPNEQFF.